This TCR beta chain came from a study of T-cell memory formation after mild COVID-19. Whole-study results and caveats: CM and EM subsets held most contracting CD4+ clones; EMRA held CD8+ ones. The second-wave clones peaking on day 37 were not confirmed as SARS-CoV-2-specific. Some SARS-CoV-2-responding clones were already detected in memory before infection. Day 15 to 85 contracting clones showed balanced CD4/CD8; later expanders leaned CD4+.

This clonotype was counted only a few times. Its antigen is unidentified. TCRdb reanalysed the 5' RACE reads using MiXCR and keeps one entry per CDR3 protein. The repertoire consists of 250,000 to 300,000 distinct CDR3 sequences, with about a sixth occurring once and the leading ten covering 20% to 25%. Germline values: CDR1 SGHKS, CDR2 YYEKEE (reference sequence). Trimming left V 0 bases short and J 8 bases short, with 6 bases between. The CDR3 extends over 13 amino acids. J is TRBJ1-6 and V is TRBV5-5; D gene uncertain. This clonotype was sampled from a young man who had mild COVID-19 (a few samples of this study predate the infection). Cell type and time point are not known. The sequenced sample was PBMCs or a T cell subset sorted from them (not recorded which). Written as DNA, the CDR3 is TGTGCCAGCAGCTTGGACGGGGATTCACCCCTCCACTTT. This encodes CASSLDGDSPLHF.